This record concerns one TCR beta chain sequence. Looked up from germline, CDR1 is LGHNA and CDR2 is YSLEER. This CDR3 contains 16 residues. The V gene lost 3 bases and the J gene lost 9 bases, with 21 bases spanning the gap. The sample comes from a study of blood T cell repertoires in COVID-19. Overall study context: Samples came from the United States, Italy and Spain, spanning acute and convalescent COVID-19. T cells, B-cell-depleted T cells, or PBMCs supplied cDNA or gDNA.

Authors' processing steps: Estimation of nucleated cell counts was performed using reference gene primer amplification. Sequenced by immunoSEQ multiplex PCR; TCRdb stores in-frame clones only, minus some. The DNA gave D and trimming, while V, J and clone size come from that table. The sample comprises 240,000 or so clones, approximately 88% of which are singletons, and just under 0.8% rests with the top ten. The rearrangement uses TRBV4-3 and TRBJ2-1; D is perhaps TRBD2 (7 bases). Sequenced material: peripheral blood. This clonotype originated in a woman between 25 and 40 years old with acute or convalescent COVID-19. CDR3 DNA: TGCGCCAGCAGCCAGCGCGGGGGCCTGGGCGGCAGTGAGCAGTTCTTC. Translated, it gives CASSQRGGLGGSEQFF.